This T cell receptor (beta chain) emerged from a study of CD8 T cells in Susac syndrome. Study information: At blood draw, Susac syndrome patients were therapy-naive, on corticosteroids, or on intravenous immunoglobulin alone.

Roughly 0.45 to 1 ug RNA was reverse transcribed with random hexamers. immunoSEQ multiplex PCR amplified TCR beta CDR3 across 54 Vbeta, 13 Jbeta. In TCRdb, the immunoSEQ multiplex PCR reads were re-called with MiXCR into one record per CDR3 protein. Here the sample spans around 200,000 distinct CDR3 sequences, just under 95% being singletons. This CDR3 has 17 amino acids. CDR1 and CDR2 (germline): SGHNT, YYREEE (reference sequence). V lost 1 base to trimming and J lost 0 bases, with 17 bases between them. From blood CD8+ and CD4+ T cells, TCR beta sequences were generated. Through negative isolation, CD4+ and CD8+ T cells were obtained, while TEMRA cells were enriched using FACS.

This clonotype was obtained from a human donor with Susac syndrome. The sequencing sample was made of CD4+ T cells from PBMCs. The rearrangement joins TRBV5-4 to TRBJ2-7, with D hard to call. Here the CDR3 reads CASSLTEAALYSYEQYF. CDR3 DNA: TGTGCCAGCAGCTTGACAGAGGCGGCCCTATACTCCTACGAGCAGTACTTC.